This T cell receptor (beta chain) appears in the sequencing data of a study of T cell therapy after organ transplantation. As regards this clone: The antigen is undetermined. One junction end does not reproduce the germline sequence, and a read error may be involved.

The assay was immunoSEQ multiplex PCR, and TCRdb's table has in-frame clones only and misses some. The sample gives approximately 52,000 clones, approximately 94% of which show up once; about 3.1% is in the top ten. General study findings and limits: CD8 clonality fold change after therapy inversely tracked pretherapy clonality.

The germline V gene has CDR1 SGHTA and CDR2 FQGNSA. The CDR3 runs 12 residues. The V and J genes are TRBV7-2 and TRBJ1-2; D uncertain. The TCR originated in a human patient who had received a solid organ transplant and had CMV disease. Here the sequenced sample was CD8+ T cells from blood, taken before autologous CMV-specific T cell therapy. This chain's CDR3 is CASSLGGYGYIF. The CDR3 coding sequence is TGTGCCAGCAGCTTAGGGGGATATGGCTACATCTTC.